Below are 5 T cell receptor beta chains sequenced from a single sample in a study of OX40 agonist ivuxolimab in advanced cancers. Library prep was done by the immunoSEQ multiplex PCR assay. Not all clones reach the TCRdb copy of this immuneACCESS table, which keeps in-frame sequences only. Checked studies attribute under half of the gap to unresolved V genes and leave the rest unexplained. This sample comprises tens of thousands of clones, approximately 86% of them detected only once. Of the sample, 14% to 15% is held by the ten largest clones. This sample comprised CD4+ or CD8+ T cells sorted from blood, obtained in a trial of the OX40 agonist ivuxolimab. The source of these receptors is an adult with an advanced solid tumor such as melanoma, head and neck, liver or kidney cancer.

The V and J genes are TRBV5-6 and TRBJ2-5, with D possibly being TRBD1 (6 bases). V dropped 0 bases and J dropped 5 bases, with 14 bases sitting between them. The CDR3 loop spans 15 amino acids. The germline V gene has CDR1 SGHDT and CDR2 YYEEEE. The CDR3 region has the DNA TGTGCCAGCAGCTTGGCGGACAGCCCCTGGGAGACCCAGTACTTC. Encoded protein: CASSLADSPWETQYF.

The gene calls are TRBV5-1 and TRBJ2-2; D tentatively reads TRBD1 or TRBD2 (5 bases each). CDR1 and CDR2 (germline): SGHRS, YFSETQ. Trimming took off 5 bases at V and 6 bases at J, with 8 bases between the two ends. The CDR3 contains 12 residues. The CDR3 reads CASSGGSGELFF. The CDR3 region has the DNA TGCGCCAGCAGTGGGGGATCCGGGGAGCTGTTTTTT. The entire variable domain, with the rest obtained from reference TRBV5-1 and TRBJ2-2, is as follows: KAGVTQTPRYLIKTRGQQVTLSCSPISGHRSVSWYQQTPGQGLQFLFEYFSETQRNKGNFPGRFSGRQFSNSRSEMNVSTLELGDSALYLCASSGGSGELFFGEGSRLTVL.

The J gene is TRBJ2-1, the V gene TRBV6-5; 8 positions match TRBD2. The CDR3 has 14 amino acids. The trim removed 6 bases at V and 8 bases at J, leaving 9 bases unmatched. CDR1 MNHEY and CDR2 SVGAGI come from the germline V gene. CDR3 residues: CASRPGTSADEQFF. CDR3 bases: TGTGCCAGCAGACCCGGGACTAGTGCCGATGAGCAGTTCTTC.

This chain links TRBV4-1 with TRBJ2-1; tentative D call: TRBD1 (7 bases). The CDR3 covers 15 residues. With 1 base removed from V and 4 bases from J, the gap between germline ends came to 11 bases. Germline V gene data show CDR1 as MGHRA and CDR2 as YSYEKL. Here the CDR3 reads CASSQARGEYNEQFF. DNA for the CDR3: TGCGCCAGCAGCCAAGCCAGGGGGGAATACAATGAGCAGTTCTTC.

The chain couples TRBV5-5 to TRBJ1-4; D is unclear. The germline V gene encodes CDR1 SGHKS and CDR2 YYEKEE (reference sequence). This CDR3 region has 17 residues. V shed 2 bases and J shed 0 bases, with 14 bases lying between them. The CDR3 here is CASSFRVEPSTNEKLFF. The CDR3 nucleotides read TGTGCCAGCAGCTTCCGAGTAGAGCCGTCAACTAATGAAAAACTGTTTTTT.